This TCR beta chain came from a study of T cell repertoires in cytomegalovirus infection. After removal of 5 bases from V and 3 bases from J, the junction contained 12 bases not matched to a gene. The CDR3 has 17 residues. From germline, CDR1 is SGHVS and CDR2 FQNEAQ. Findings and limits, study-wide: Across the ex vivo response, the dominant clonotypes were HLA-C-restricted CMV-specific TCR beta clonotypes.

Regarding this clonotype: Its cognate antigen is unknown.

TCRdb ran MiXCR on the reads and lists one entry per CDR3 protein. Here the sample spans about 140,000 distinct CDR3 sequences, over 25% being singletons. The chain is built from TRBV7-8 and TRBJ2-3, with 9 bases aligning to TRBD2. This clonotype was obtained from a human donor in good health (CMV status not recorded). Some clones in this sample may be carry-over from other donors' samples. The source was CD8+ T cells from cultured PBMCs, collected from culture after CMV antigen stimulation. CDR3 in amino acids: CASSPSAGGGVTDTQYF. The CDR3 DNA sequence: TGTGCCAGCAGCCCGAGTGCTGGCGGGGGGGTAACAGATACGCAGTATTTT. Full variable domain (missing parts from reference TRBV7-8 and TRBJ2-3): GAGVSQSPRYKVAKRGQDVALRCDPISGHVSLFWYQQALGQGPEFLTYFQNEAQLDKSGLPSDRFFAERPEGSVSTLKIQRTQQEDSAVYLCASSPSAGGGVTDTQYFGPGTRLTVL.